This T cell receptor beta chain is drawn from a study of shared clonotypes between healthy human individuals (dated by TCRdb to 2020 to 2021). A note on the overall study: The cohort included three men and a couple of women between 18 and 49 years of age. Different laboratories and diverse techniques were used to prepare libraries and sequence TCR repertoires, to increase sequencing depth and limit assay-specific biases. To estimate repertoire size and how much clonotype sharing occurs between individuals, the study deeply sequenced the blood TCR repertoires of about five healthy adults. Per donor, three plates each were used for CD4 naive and CD4 memory, two for CD8 naive, and one for CD8 memory. Per donor, leukapheresis produced somewhere between about 0.85 and 9.5 billion PBMCs.

CD8 naive samples were CD45RO-negative cells positively selected for CCR7, giving a CD45RA+CCR7+ population that excluded TemRA cells. The donors were healthy, HIV-negative adults with no recently reported acute infections or vaccinations. Every donor was a Caucasian adult living in Nashville, Tennessee, USA. Blood was collected by leukapheresis, and PBMCs were isolated by Ficoll-Histopaque density gradient centrifugation and then cryopreserved in liquid nitrogen vapor phase. Purity and quantity of every magnetically sorted T cell population were checked by analytical flow cytometry. Genomic DNA was isolated from every sorted fraction and measured by UV absorbance on a Nanodrop 2000c. A remark on this clone: Its antigen is currently not known. Per-base qualities were not stored, and no clone one base away is much larger.

The CDR3 holds 13 amino acids from the cysteine to the phenylalanine. Here the CDR3 DNA is all that survives: 39 bases in frame from base 1. V loses 1 base of germline sequence and J loses 1 base, and the interval between the two ends is 4 bases. Via the germline V gene (reference sequence), CDR1 is MNHEY and CDR2 SMNVEV. The full study reports these points: Based on pairwise subsampling, the degree of clonotype sharing among donors was expected to be affected by sequencing depth. The small number of donors limited the genetic and exposure-history diversity represented. Even with the large sequencing depth, rarefaction of the sorted-subset datasets indicated that sequencing was incomplete. Sampling was restricted to blood, and TCR repertoires in tissue are likely to differ from TCR repertoires in blood. Larger estimated clonotype richness was generally found for naive subsets than for memory subsets. When a few donors were compared, the shared fraction of clonotypes was around 5% for naive CD4, less than 4% for naive CD8, 2.3% for memory CD4, and 0.35% to 0.4% for memory CD8. Clonotypes shared by all four sorted-subset donors showed higher generation probabilities than non-shared clonotypes.

TCR CDR3 regions were amplified from genomic DNA by multiplex PCR using the deep immunoSEQ assay. For each cell subset, the extracted genomic DNA was distributed evenly across all wells of several immunoSEQ 96-well plates, and each plate served as one replicate. For sorted subsets, roughly 0.2 ug genomic DNA, equal to 30,000 to 35,000 T cell genomes, was loaded into each replicate PCR. The purified libraries were quantified using a Qubit 3.0 fluorometer, sized with a Bioanalyzer 2100, and then quantified again using the KAPA Library Quantification kit. A separate single-read 150-cycle Illumina NextSeq 550 flow cell was used to sequence each immunoSEQ 96-well plate. The paper's data handling went like this. Because the immunoSEQ output included only junctional sequences and no quality scores, the filtering could not be the same as the filtering used for full-length reads. To assign V/J genes and CDR3, sequences were annotated using PyIR, a Python wrapper for IgBLAST v1.9, with IMGT germline references. Reads were filtered out if the reads had weak V/J assignments (E-value above 1e-6), no CDR3, stop codons, out-of-frame junctions, or ambiguous translated residues. V3J clonotypes were defined as sequences sharing an identical inferred V gene, J gene, and CDR3 amino acid sequence. To compute the percentage overlap between repertoires, the number of shared unique clonotypes was divided by the size of the smaller repertoire. RTK rarefaction, the Chao1 estimator, and Recon v2.1 estimates of unobserved clonotypes were used to assess repertoire richness. Generation probabilities for all TCRbeta clonotypes obtained by the gDNA method from a handful of donors were computed using OLGA. TCRdb took over this immuneACCESS table, retaining in-frame rearrangements with V and J assigned. Such tables are incomplete; in checked studies, under half of the missing clones stem from an unresolved V gene, and the remainder is unexplained. Clone size and the V and J calls come from that table; the DNA yielded D and trimming. This sample gives 700,000 to 950,000 clones in total; about 97% of them show up just once. Around 0.21% of the sample is taken by the ten largest.

The rearranged segments are TRBV27 and TRBJ1-1; the D gene is unclear. The receptor comes from a man in his thirties or forties in good health. Sequenced sample: naive CD8+ T cells sorted from blood. Sample cell subset or site, as interpreted from the label and publication: CD45RA+CCR7+. The encoded CDR3 is CASSLWRNTEAFF. The DNA sequence is given as TGTGCCAGCAGTTTATGGCGGAACACTGAAGCTTTCTTT.